This section outlines one T cell receptor beta chain sequence together with its context. What it binds is not known. PCR or immunohistochemistry showed mismatch repair deficiency in every enrolled patient. Three pembrolizumab responders had their TCRs sequenced. This sample is part of a study of PD-1 blockade in mismatch repair-deficient tumors. Study context: Patients had about 13 mismatch repair-deficient cancer types and were previously treated and progressing.

Using immunoSEQ multiplex PCR, the repertoire was profiled, and TCRdb retains in-frame clones only, with some absent. The table lists 39,000 or so clones, over 80% of them singletons. Findings of the study overall: Tumor-resident clones, often absent from pretreatment blood, expanded after pembrolizumab and then contracted.

Sample: PBMCs, taken approximately 9 months after starting pembrolizumab. This sequence originates from an adult with mismatch repair-deficient cancer.

The CDR3 DNA is TGTGCCAGCAGCGAGTCAAGGACTAGCGGGTTCACCGGGGAGCTGTTTTTT. Its translation is CASSESRTSGFTGELFF. The chain carries TRBV9 and TRBJ2-2; 11 bases line up with TRBD2. The CDR3 loop spans 17 amino acids. V was clipped by 3 bases and J by 4 bases; unmatched bases: 8. Germline CDR1 SGDLS, CDR2 YYNGEE.